This TCR beta chain stems from a study of blood T cell repertoires in COVID-19. Trimming removed 0 bases at V and 4 bases at J, with 15 bases between. The CDR3 totals 16 residues. From germline, CDR1 is LGHNA and CDR2 YSLEER. Clones were sequenced by immunoSEQ multiplex PCR, and TCRdb holds only the in-frame ones, with some missing. In the table there are about 180,000 clones, 80% to 90% of which are singletons. The gene calls are TRBV4-3 and TRBJ1-2; a weak D match, TRBD1 (6 bases). Input material: PBMCs or T cells enriched from blood (not recorded which). The TCR sequence derives from a woman under 30 who had recovered from COVID-19. CDR3 residues: CASSQDWGGYFYGYTF. Here the CDR3 DNA reads TGCGCCAGCAGCCAAGACTGGGGGGGCTATTTCTATGGCTACACCTTC.